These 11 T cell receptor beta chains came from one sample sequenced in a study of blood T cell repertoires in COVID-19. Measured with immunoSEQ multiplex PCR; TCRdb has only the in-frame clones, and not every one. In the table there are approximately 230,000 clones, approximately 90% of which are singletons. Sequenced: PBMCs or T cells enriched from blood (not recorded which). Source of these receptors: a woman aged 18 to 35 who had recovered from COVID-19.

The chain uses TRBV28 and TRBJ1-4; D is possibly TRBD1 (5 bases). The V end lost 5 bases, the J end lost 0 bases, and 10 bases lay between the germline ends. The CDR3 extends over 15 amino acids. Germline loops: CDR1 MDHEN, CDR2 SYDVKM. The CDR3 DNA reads TGTGCCAGCAGTGCTACAGGTGCAACTAATGAAAAACTGTTTTTT. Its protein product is CASSATGATNEKLFF.

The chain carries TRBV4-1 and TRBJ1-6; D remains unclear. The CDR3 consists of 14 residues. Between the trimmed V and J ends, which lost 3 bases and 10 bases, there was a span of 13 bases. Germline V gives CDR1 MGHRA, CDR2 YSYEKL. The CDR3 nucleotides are TGCGCCAGCAGCCATGTCTTGGGAGGCTCACCCCTCCACTTT. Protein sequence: CASSHVLGGSPLHF.

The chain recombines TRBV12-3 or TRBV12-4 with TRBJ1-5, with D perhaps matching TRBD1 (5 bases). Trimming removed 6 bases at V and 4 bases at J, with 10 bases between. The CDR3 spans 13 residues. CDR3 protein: CASRRGENQPQHF. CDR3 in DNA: TGTGCCAGCAGGCGGGGGGAGAATCAGCCCCAGCATTTT.

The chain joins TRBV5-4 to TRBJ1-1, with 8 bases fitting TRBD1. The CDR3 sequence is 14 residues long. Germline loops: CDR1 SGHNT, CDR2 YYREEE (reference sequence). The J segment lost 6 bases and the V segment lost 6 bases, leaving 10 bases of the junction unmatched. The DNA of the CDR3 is TGTGCCAGCAACGACAGGGGACAGTACGCTGAAGCTTTCTTT. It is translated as CASNDRGQYAEAFF.

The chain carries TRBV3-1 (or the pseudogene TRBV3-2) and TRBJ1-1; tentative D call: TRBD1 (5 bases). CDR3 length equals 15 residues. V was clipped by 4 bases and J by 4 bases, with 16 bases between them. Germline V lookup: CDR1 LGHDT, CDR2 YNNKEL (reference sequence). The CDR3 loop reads CASSPWGRVVTEAFF. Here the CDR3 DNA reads TGTGCCAGCAGCCCCTGGGGCAGGGTGGTCACTGAAGCTTTCTTT.

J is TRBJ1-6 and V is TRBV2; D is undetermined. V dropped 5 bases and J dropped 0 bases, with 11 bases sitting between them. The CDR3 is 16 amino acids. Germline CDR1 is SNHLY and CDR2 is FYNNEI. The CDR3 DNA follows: TGTGCCAGCAGTCCAGGCATCAGCTCCTATAATTCACCCCTCCACTTT. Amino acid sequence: CASSPGISSYNSPLHF.

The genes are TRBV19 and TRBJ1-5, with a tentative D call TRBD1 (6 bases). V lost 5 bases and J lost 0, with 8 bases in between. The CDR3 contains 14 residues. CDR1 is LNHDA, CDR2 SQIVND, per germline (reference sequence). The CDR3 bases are TGTGCCAGTAGTGGACAGTATAGCAATCAGCCCCAGCATTTT. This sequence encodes CASSGQYSNQPQHF. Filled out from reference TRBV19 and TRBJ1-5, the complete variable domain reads DGGITQSPKYLFRKEGQNVTLSCEQNLNHDAMYWYRQDPGQGLRLIYYSQIVNDFQKGDIAEGYSVSREKKESFPLTVTSAQKNPTAFYLCASSGQYSNQPQHFGDGTRLSIL.

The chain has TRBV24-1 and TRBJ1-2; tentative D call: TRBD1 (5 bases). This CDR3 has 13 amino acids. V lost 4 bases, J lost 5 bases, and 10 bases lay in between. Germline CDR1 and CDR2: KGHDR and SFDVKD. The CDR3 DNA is TGTGCCACCAGTGACGACAGTCGATATGGCTACACCTTC. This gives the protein CATSDDSRYGYTF.

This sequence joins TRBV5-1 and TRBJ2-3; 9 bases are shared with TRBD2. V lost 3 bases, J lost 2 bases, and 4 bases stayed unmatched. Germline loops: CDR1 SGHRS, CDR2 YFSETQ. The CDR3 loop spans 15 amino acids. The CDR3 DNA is TGCGCCAGCAGCTCGACTAGCGGACCCACAGATACGCAGTATTTT. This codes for CASSSTSGPTDTQYF.

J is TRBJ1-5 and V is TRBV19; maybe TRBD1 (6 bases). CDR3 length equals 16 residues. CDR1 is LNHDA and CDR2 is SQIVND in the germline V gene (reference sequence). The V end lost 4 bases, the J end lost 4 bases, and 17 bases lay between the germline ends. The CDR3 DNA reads TGTGCCAGTAGTACTGACAGGAGCCACTTTAATCAGCCCCAGCATTTT. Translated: CASSTDRSHFNQPQHF.

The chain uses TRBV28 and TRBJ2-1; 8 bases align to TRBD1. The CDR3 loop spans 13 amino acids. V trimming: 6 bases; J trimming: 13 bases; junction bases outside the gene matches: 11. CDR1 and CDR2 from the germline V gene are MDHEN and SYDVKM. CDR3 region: CASSTTRQGKQFF. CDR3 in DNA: TGTGCCAGCAGCACCACCCGACAGGGGAAACAGTTCTTC.